The present T cell receptor (beta chain) was sequenced within a study of shared clonotypes between healthy human individuals. Study background: Donor composition was two women and three men, aged 18 to 49.

TCRdb's copy holds only in-frame clones and misses some; the assay was immunoSEQ multiplex PCR. Counted here are more than 2,000,000 clones, 90% to 95% occurring once; the ten biggest clones make up 0.39%. There were no recent acute infections or vaccinations among the donors, who were healthy HIV-negative adults. In this sample, this clone turned up once. Its cognate antigen is unknown. Notes on the study in general: It was observed that 5% to 6.5% of naive CD4 clonotypes were shared across a handful of donors.

This CDR3 comprises 10 residues. V lost 3 bases and J lost 13, with 10 bases in between. Germline loops: CDR1 DFQATT, CDR2 SNEGSKA (reference sequence). The chain joins TRBV20-1 to TRBJ2-1, with unresolved D. Sequencing input: naive CD4+ T cells from PBMCs. Stated subset: CD45RA+ positively selected. This receptor was taken from a man between 18 and 35 years old in good health. Some clones in this sample may be carry-over from other donors' samples. The CDR3 here is CSASKDFQFF. DNA for the CDR3: TGCAGTGCTAGTAAAGACTTCCAGTTCTTC.